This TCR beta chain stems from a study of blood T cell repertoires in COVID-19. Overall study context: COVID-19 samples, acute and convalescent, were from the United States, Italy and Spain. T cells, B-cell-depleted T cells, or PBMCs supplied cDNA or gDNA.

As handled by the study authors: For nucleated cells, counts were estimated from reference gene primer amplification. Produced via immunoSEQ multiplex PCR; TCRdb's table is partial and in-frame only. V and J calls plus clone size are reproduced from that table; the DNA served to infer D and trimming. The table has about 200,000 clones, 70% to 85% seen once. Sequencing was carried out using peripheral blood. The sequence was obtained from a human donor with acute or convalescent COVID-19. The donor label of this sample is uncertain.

The CDR3 sequence: CSVLAGAAPNTGELFF. The CDR3 bases are TGCAGCGTTCTAGCAGGAGCGGCCCCGAACACCGGGGAGCTGTTTTTT. V is TRBV29-1 and J is TRBJ2-2, with D perhaps matching TRBD2 (5 bases). Germline V gene lookup returns CDR1 SQVTM and CDR2 ANQGSEA. The CDR3 is made up of 16 amino acids. Trimming cost V 5 bases and J 0 bases, with 16 bases left between them.